This T cell receptor (beta chain) came from a study of blood T cell repertoires in COVID-19. V was clipped by 8 bases and J by 2 bases; unmatched bases: 8. Germline-derived CDR1 and CDR2 are SGHRS and YFSETQ. CDR3 size: 15 residues. Data came from immunoSEQ multiplex PCR; TCRdb stores just in-frame clones and leaves some out. The data contain about 250,000 clones, 80% to 90% of them singletons. This sequence was found in a man in his forties who had recovered from COVID-19. Sequenced sample: PBMCs or T cells enriched from blood (not recorded which). The chain links TRBV5-1 to TRBJ2-1; TRBD1 aligns across 9 bases. As DNA, the CDR3 is TGCGCCAGTACTACCGGGACAGGGACCTACAATGAGCAGTTCTTC. Its protein is CASTTGTGTYNEQFF.